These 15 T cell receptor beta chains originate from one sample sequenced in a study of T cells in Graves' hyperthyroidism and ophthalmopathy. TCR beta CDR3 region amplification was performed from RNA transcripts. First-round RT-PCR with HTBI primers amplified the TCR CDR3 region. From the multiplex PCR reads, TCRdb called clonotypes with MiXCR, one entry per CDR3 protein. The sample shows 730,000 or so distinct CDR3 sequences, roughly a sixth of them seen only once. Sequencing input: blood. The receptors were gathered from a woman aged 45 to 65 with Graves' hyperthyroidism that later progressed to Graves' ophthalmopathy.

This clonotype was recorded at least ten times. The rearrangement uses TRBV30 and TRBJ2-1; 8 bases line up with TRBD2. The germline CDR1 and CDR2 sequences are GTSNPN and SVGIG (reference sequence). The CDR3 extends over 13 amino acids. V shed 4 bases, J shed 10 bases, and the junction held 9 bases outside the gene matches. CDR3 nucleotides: TGTGCCTGGAACTCCCGGGAGCGGGGGGAGCAGTTCTTC. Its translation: CAWNSRERGEQFF.

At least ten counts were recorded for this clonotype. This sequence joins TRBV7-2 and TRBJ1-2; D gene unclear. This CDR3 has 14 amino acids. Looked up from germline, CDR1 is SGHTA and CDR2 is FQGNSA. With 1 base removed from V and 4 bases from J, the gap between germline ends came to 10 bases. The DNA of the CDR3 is TGTGCCAGCAGCTTAGGTGGCCAGTTCTATGGCTACACCTTC. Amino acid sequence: CASSLGGQFYGYTF.

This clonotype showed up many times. In nucleotides, the CDR3 is TGTGCCAGCAAACCCCGTCGAGCTAACTATGGCTACACCTTC. The encoded protein is CASKPRRANYGYTF. V gene TRBV6-1 combines with J gene TRBJ1-2; D remains unclear. The CDR3 consists of 14 residues. CDR1 MNHNS and CDR2 SASEGT come from the germline V gene. Trimming pared 7 bases from V and 0 bases from J, leaving 12 bases between.

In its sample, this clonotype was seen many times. CDR3 sequence (DNA): TGTGCCTCGTACCGGGACAGGGGCTACGAGCAGTACTTC. This codes for CASYRDRGYEQYF. The chain employs TRBV30 and TRBJ2-7; the match to TRBD1 covers 10 bases. Germline V CDR1 and CDR2: GTSNPN, SVGIG (reference sequence). Trimming cost V 7 bases and J 3 bases; bases outside gene matches: 6. The CDR3 totals 13 residues. Using reference TRBV30 and TRBJ2-7 for the parts outside the CDR3, the full variable domain is SQTIHQWPATLVQPVGSPLSLECTVEGTSNPNLYWYRQAAGRGLQLLFYSVGIGQISSEVPQNLSASRPQDRQFILSSKKLLLSDSGFYLCASYRDRGYEQYFGPGTRLTVT.

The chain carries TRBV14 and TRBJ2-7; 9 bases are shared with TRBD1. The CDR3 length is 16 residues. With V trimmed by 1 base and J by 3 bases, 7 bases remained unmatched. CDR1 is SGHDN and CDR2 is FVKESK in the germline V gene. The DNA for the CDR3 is TGTGCCAGCAGCCAAGGGTGGGGGACAGGGAACTACGAGCAGTACTTC. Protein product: CASSQGWGTGNYEQYF. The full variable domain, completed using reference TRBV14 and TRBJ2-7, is EAGVTQFPSHSVIEKGQTVTLRCDPISGHDNLYWYRRVMGKEIKFLLHFVKESKQDESGMPNNRFLAERTGGTYSTLKVQPAELEDSGVYFCASSQGWGTGNYEQYFGPGTRLTVT.

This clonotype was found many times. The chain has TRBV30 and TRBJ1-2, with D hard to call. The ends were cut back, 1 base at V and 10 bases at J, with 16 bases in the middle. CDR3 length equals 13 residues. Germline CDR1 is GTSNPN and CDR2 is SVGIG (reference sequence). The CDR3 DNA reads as TGTGCCTGGAGTGCCCCCGTTCCTTGGGACTACACCTTC. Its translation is CAWSAPVPWDYTF.

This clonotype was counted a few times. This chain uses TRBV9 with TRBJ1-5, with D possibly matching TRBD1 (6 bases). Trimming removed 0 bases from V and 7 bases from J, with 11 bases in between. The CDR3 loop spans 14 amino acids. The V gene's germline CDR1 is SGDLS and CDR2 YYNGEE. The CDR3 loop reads CASSVAVGGQPQHF. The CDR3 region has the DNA TGTGCCAGCAGCGTAGCCGTAGGGGGGCAGCCCCAGCATTTT.

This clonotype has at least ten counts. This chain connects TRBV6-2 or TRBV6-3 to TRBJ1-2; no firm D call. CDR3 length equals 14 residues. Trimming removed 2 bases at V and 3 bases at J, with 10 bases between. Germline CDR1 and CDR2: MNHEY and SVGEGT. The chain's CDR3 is CASSYLGSYYGYTF. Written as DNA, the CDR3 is TGTGCCAGCAGTTACCTAGGGTCGTACTATGGCTACACCTTC.

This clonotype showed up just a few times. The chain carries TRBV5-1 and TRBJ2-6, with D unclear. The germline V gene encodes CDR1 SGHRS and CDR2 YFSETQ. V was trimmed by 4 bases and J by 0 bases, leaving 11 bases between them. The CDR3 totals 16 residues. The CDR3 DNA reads TGCGCCAGCAGCCAAACAGTGAGCTCTGGGGCCAACGTCCTGACTTTC. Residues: CASSQTVSSGANVLTF.

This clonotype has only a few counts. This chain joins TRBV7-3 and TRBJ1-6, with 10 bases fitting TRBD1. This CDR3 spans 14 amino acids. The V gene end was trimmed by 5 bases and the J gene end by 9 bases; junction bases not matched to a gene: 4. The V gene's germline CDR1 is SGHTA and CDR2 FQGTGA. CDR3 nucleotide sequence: TGTGCCAGCAGCCTGACAGGGGGCGTTTCACCCCTCCACTTT. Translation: CASSLTGGVSPLHF.

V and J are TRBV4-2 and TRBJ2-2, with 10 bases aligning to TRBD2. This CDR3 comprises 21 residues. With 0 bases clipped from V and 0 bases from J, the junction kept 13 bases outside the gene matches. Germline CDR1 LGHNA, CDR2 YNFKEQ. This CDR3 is CASSQDRGIAGGLPNTGELFF. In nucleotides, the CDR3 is TGTGCCAGCAGCCAAGACCGGGGAATAGCGGGGGGCCTACCGAACACCGGGGAGCTGTTTTTT.

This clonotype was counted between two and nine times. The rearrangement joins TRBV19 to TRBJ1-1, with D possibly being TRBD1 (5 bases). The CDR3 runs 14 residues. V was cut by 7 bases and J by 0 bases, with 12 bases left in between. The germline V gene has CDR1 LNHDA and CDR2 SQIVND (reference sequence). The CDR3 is CASTWEGLNTEAFF. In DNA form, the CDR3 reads TGTGCCAGTACTTGGGAGGGGCTGAACACTGAAGCTTTCTTT.

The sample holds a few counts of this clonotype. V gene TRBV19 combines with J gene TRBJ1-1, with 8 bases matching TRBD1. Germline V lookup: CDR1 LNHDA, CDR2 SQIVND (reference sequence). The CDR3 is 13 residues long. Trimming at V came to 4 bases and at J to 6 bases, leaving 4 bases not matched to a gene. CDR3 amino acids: CASSKQGDAEAFF. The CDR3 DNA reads TGTGCCAGTAGTAAACAGGGGGACGCTGAAGCTTTCTTT.

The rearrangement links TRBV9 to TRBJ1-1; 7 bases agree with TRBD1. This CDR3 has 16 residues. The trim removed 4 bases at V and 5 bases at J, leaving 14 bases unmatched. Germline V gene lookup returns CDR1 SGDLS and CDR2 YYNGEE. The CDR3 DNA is TGTGCCAGCAGCCCGGGACAGTTCCCCCGGAGAACTGAAGCTTTCTTT. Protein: CASSPGQFPRRTEAFF.

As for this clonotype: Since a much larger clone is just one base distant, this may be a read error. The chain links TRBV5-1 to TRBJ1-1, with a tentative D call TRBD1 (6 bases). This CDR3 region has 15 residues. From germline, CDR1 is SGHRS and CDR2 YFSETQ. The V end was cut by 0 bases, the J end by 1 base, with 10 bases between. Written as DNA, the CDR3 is TGCGCCAGCAGCTTGGCCGGGACACCGAACACTGAAGCTTTCTTT. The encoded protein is CASSLAGTPNTEAFF.